Shown below are 30 T cell receptor beta chains from a single sample sequenced in a study of T cell repertoires in cytomegalovirus infection. TCRdb independently ran MiXCR on the reads; one entry per CDR3 protein. The data hold some 590,000 distinct CDR3 sequences, with just under 40% observed a single time. No antigen has been assigned to these receptors. Specimen: cultured PBMCs, collected from culture after CMV antigen stimulation. Receptors were obtained from a human donor in good health (CMV status not recorded). Some clones in this sample may be carry-over from other donors' samples.

The chain combines TRBV7-8 with TRBJ2-3; possibly TRBD2 for D (6 bases). Germline CDR1 SGHVS, CDR2 FQNEAQ. Trimming took off 5 bases at V and 2 bases at J, with 17 bases between the two ends. The CDR3 runs to 16 residues. The CDR3 DNA reads as TGTGCCAGCAGCATCCGCCGACTAGTTGTCACAGATACGCAGTATTTT. Translation: CASSIRRLVVTDTQYF.

This clonotype was seen a single time. J is TRBJ1-1 and V is TRBV9; D not resolved. The V end was cut by 1 base, the J end by 1 base, with 8 bases between. This CDR3 has 14 amino acids. Germline CDR1 is SGDLS and CDR2 is YYNGEE. This chain's CDR3 is CASSVSMRNTEAFF. The CDR3 nucleotides read TGTGCCAGCAGCGTAAGTATGCGGAACACTGAAGCTTTCTTT. The complete variable domain, with remaining parts taken from reference TRBV9 and TRBJ1-1, reads DSGVTQTPKHLITATGQRVTLRCSPRSGDLSVYWYQQSLDQGLQFLIQYYNGEERAKGNILERFSAQQFPDLHSELNLSSLELGDSALYFCASSVSMRNTEAFFGQGTRLTVV.

This clonotype was recorded a few times. The genes are TRBV19 and TRBJ2-2, with a tentative D call TRBD1 (6 bases). V lost 11 bases, J lost 4 bases, and 14 bases lay in between. The CDR3 consists of 13 residues. CDR1 and CDR2 (germline): LNHDA, SQIVND (reference sequence). The CDR3 sequence is CAARQEVTGELFF. CDR3 DNA: TGTGCCGCTCGACAGGAGGTCACCGGGGAGCTGTTTTTT. The full variable domain, in which reference TRBV19 and TRBJ2-2 provide the parts outside the CDR3, is DGGITQSPKYLFRKEGQNVTLSCEQNLNHDAMYWYRQDPGQGLRLIYYSQIVNDFQKGDIAEGYSVSREKKESFPLTVTSAQKNPTAFYLCAARQEVTGELFFGEGSRLTVL.

The chain carries TRBV7-9 and TRBJ2-1, with D uncertain. Germline V lookup: CDR1 SEHNR, CDR2 FQNEAQ (reference sequence). Trimming left V 8 bases short and J 1 base short, with 6 bases between. This CDR3 is 12 amino acids long. This CDR3 reads CASGPSYNEQFF. For the CDR3, the DNA is TGTGCCAGCGGCCCATCCTACAATGAGCAGTTCTTC.

In this sample, this clonotype turned up once. The chain joins TRBV5-6 to TRBJ2-7; D gene unclear. The CDR3 loop spans 13 amino acids. The ends were cut back, 0 bases at V and 3 bases at J, with 7 bases in the middle. Germline CDR1 SGHDT, CDR2 YYEEEE. As DNA, the CDR3 is TGTGCCAGCAGCTTGGTTAGTGTCTACGAGCAGTACTTC. This translates into CASSLVSVYEQYF.

This clonotype was seen just once. The CDR3 DNA reads TGTGCCAGCAGTTGGGGACAGGGTTGGACCCAGTACTTC. Amino acid sequence: CASSWGQGWTQYF. The chain recombines TRBV12-3 or TRBV12-4 with TRBJ2-5, with TRBD1 matching over 9 bases. The CDR3 sequence is 13 residues long. Germline trimming cut 4 bases from V and 7 bases from J; bases unmatched to any gene: 4.

The chain has TRBV4-1 and TRBJ2-1, with TRBD1 matching 8 bases. The CDR3 extends over 15 amino acids. V shed 3 bases and J 4 bases; nucleotides not matched to a gene: 5. Germline V gives CDR1 MGHRA, CDR2 YSYEKL. The CDR3 spells CASSHRQGPYNEQFF. The CDR3 DNA is TGCGCCAGCAGCCATCGACAGGGGCCGTACAATGAGCAGTTCTTC.

V and J are TRBV7-2 and TRBJ2-7; 10 nucleotides line up with TRBD2. V lost 5 bases, J lost 7 bases, and 8 bases stayed unmatched. The CDR3 spans 14 residues. The V gene's germline CDR1 is SGHTA and CDR2 FQGNSA. The CDR3 DNA reads TGTGCCAGCAGCACCAGCGGGAGGGCCGGGGAGCAGTACTTC. This gives the protein CASSTSGRAGEQYF.

There are a few counts of this clonotype. This rearrangement joins TRBV19 to TRBJ2-2; 7 nucleotides line up with TRBD1. The CDR3 consists of 15 residues. Germline values: CDR1 LNHDA, CDR2 SQIVND (reference sequence). Trimming removed 3 bases from V and 7 bases from J; junction bases left unmatched: 8. CDR3 protein: CASSMGRGFYGELFF. DNA for the CDR3: TGTGCCAGTAGTATGGGCAGGGGGTTTTACGGGGAGCTGTTTTTT.

The genes are TRBV6-5 and TRBJ1-6; D gene unclear. This CDR3 has 16 residues. CDR1 MNHEY and CDR2 SVGAGI come from the germline V gene. The V gene lost 4 bases and the J gene lost 7 bases, with 17 bases spanning the gap. The CDR3 coding sequence is TGTGCCAGCAGTTTTACTCGCAGCAACCTCAATTCACCCCTCCACTTT. Translating gives CASSFTRSNLNSPLHF.

The sample holds a few counts of this clonotype. This chain links TRBV6-2 or TRBV6-3 with TRBJ2-7; TRBD2 agrees at 15 bases. CDR3 size: 16 residues. V lost 7 bases to trimming and J lost 4 bases; unmatched junction nucleotides: 8. Germline lookup yields CDR1 MNHEY and CDR2 SVGEGT. Here the CDR3 reads CASTWTSGRDLYEQYF. DNA for the CDR3: TGTGCCAGCACCTGGACTAGCGGGAGGGATTTATACGAGCAGTACTTC.

The sample holds a few counts of this clonotype. The chain recombines TRBV7-9 with TRBJ2-7, with 9 bases fitting TRBD1. Germline CDR1 and CDR2: SEHNR and FQNEAQ (reference sequence). This CDR3 comprises 15 residues. V shed 3 bases and J 4 bases; nucleotides not matched to a gene: 7. CDR3 protein: CASSFWDRASYEQYF. Written as DNA, the CDR3 is TGTGCCAGCAGCTTTTGGGACAGGGCGTCTTACGAGCAGTACTTC.

This clonotype turned up a few times. The rearrangement uses TRBV27 and TRBJ2-7, with 10 nucleotides matching TRBD1. This CDR3 is 14 amino acids long. CDR1 and CDR2 (germline): MNHEY, SMNVEV (reference sequence). V was pared by 8 bases and J by 2 bases, with 6 bases of the junction left unmatched. The CDR3 sequence: CASAVGTGAYEQYF. CDR3 nucleotide sequence: TGTGCCAGCGCTGTCGGGACAGGGGCCTACGAGCAGTACTTC.

The chain uses TRBV7-9 and TRBJ2-1; 10 nucleotides agree with TRBD1. The V segment lost 5 bases and the J segment 6 bases; nucleotides outside the gene matches: 7. The germline V gene has CDR1 SEHNR and CDR2 FQNEAQ (reference sequence). The CDR3 runs 15 residues. CDR3 region: CASSRYGTGVNEQFF. Written as DNA, the CDR3 is TGTGCCAGCAGCAGATACGGGACAGGGGTCAATGAGCAGTTCTTC.

V and J are TRBV7-2 and TRBJ2-5, with D maybe TRBD1 (6 bases). Per germline, CDR1 SGHTA and CDR2 FQGNSA. Trimming left V 1 base short and J 2 bases short, with 14 bases between. CDR3 length: 16 residues. The CDR3 coding sequence is TGTGCCAGCAGCTTAGGGGCTGGGACAACGCAAGAGACCCAGTACTTC. Amino acids: CASSLGAGTTQETQYF.

This clonotype was counted ten times or more. This sequence joins TRBV7-2 and TRBJ1-6; 12 bases agree with TRBD1. Germline assignment: CDR1 SGHTA and CDR2 FQGNSA. This CDR3 spans 17 amino acids. Germline trimming cut 5 bases from V and 11 bases from J; bases unmatched to any gene: 13. The CDR3 is CASSPNPGTGGRTPLHF. The CDR3 nucleotides are TGTGCCAGCAGCCCGAACCCCGGGACAGGGGGCCGGACACCCCTCCACTTT.

The rearrangement joins TRBV10-3 to TRBJ1-5; D remains ambiguous. The CDR3 totals 13 residues. Germline V lookup: CDR1 ENHRY, CDR2 SYGVKD. V shed 3 bases and J shed 0 bases, with 3 bases lying between them. The CDR3 loop is CAISDYSNQPQHF. The CDR3 DNA reads TGTGCCATCAGTGACTATAGCAATCAGCCCCAGCATTTT.

This clonotype was counted at least ten times. The genes are TRBV7-2 and TRBJ2-7, with D perhaps TRBD1 or TRBD2 (5 bases each). V was trimmed by 4 bases and J by 0 bases, leaving 13 bases between them. Germline loops: CDR1 SGHTA, CDR2 FQGNSA. This CDR3 region has 15 residues. The DNA for the CDR3 is TGTGCCAGCAGCTCGGGACCAACGAGCTCCTACGAGCAGTACTTC. As protein: CASSSGPTSSYEQYF.

The CDR3 spells CASSYEQGPYEQYF. The DNA of the CDR3 is TGTGCCAGCAGCTACGAACAGGGCCCCTACGAGCAGTACTTC. The chain combines TRBV11-2 with TRBJ2-7; a possible D gene is TRBD1 (6 bases). With 4 bases removed from V and 2 bases from J, the gap between germline ends came to 12 bases. Germline CDR1 SGHAT, CDR2 FQNNGV. This CDR3 spans 14 amino acids. The whole variable domain, remainder taken from reference TRBV11-2 and TRBJ2-7, is EAGVAQSPRYKIIEKRQSVAFWCNPISGHATLYWYQQILGQGPKLLIQFQNNGVVDDSQLPKDRFSAERLKGVDSTLKIQPAKLEDSAVYLCASSYEQGPYEQYFGPGTRLTVT.

This clonotype was counted ten times or more. J is TRBJ1-5 and V is TRBV7-2; D call uncertain. Germline CDR1 and CDR2: SGHTA and FQGNSA. The CDR3 sequence is 13 residues long. The V end was cut by 5 bases, the J end by 5 bases, with 10 bases between. CDR3 loop: CASSPRRDQPQHF. The CDR3 region has the DNA TGTGCCAGCAGCCCAAGGAGGGATCAGCCCCAGCATTTT.

The chain couples TRBV7-9 to TRBJ2-6, with 10 bases fitting TRBD1. Per the germline V gene, CDR1 is SEHNR and CDR2 is FQNEAQ (reference sequence). Trimming took 7 bases from V and 1 from J; bases not matched to a gene: 10. The CDR3 has 18 amino acids. The DNA of the CDR3 is TGTGCCAGCAATCGGGACAGGGGACGTGAATCTGGGGCCAACGTCCTGACTTTC. Translating gives CASNRDRGRESGANVLTF.

This clonotype was observed a few times. This chain connects TRBV11-2 to TRBJ2-3; D not resolved. Trimming took off 1 base at V and 2 bases at J, with 10 bases between the two ends. CDR1 SGHAT and CDR2 FQNNGV come from the germline V gene. This CDR3 comprises 15 residues. In nucleotides, the CDR3 is TGTGCCAGCAGCTTAGTCTACGGGCCCACAGATACGCAGTATTTT. It translates to CASSLVYGPTDTQYF. Full variable domain (rest looked up from reference TRBV11-2 and TRBJ2-3): EAGVAQSPRYKIIEKRQSVAFWCNPISGHATLYWYQQILGQGPKLLIQFQNNGVVDDSQLPKDRFSAERLKGVDSTLKIQPAKLEDSAVYLCASSLVYGPTDTQYFGPGTRLTVL.

This clonotype appeared a few times. This chain uses TRBV12-3 or TRBV12-4 with TRBJ1-1; D gene uncertain. This CDR3 is built from 13 residues. V lost 3 bases and J lost 4, with 9 bases in between. The CDR3 region is CASSFGVSTEAFF. The CDR3 DNA is TGTGCCAGCAGTTTTGGGGTCAGCACTGAAGCTTTCTTT.

The CDR3 is CASSGRFYEQYF. Written as DNA, the CDR3 is TGTGCCAGCAGTGGACGGTTCTACGAGCAGTACTTC. The rearrangement uses TRBV2 and TRBJ2-7; D is unresolved. Deletions cut 4 bases from V and 3 bases from J, with 7 bases between. The CDR3 consists of 12 residues. Per the germline V gene, CDR1 is SNHLY and CDR2 is FYNNEI.

This clonotype has ten or more counts. The rearrangement joins TRBV12-3 or TRBV12-4 to TRBJ1-3, with TRBD1 matching over 8 bases. J lost 8 bases, V lost 3 bases, and 6 bases had no gene match. The CDR3 is 14 residues long. This chain's CDR3 is CASSLRQGSDTIYF. The CDR3, as DNA: TGTGCCAGCAGTTTGAGACAGGGGAGTGACACCATATATTTT.

This clonotype has just a few counts. The CDR3 DNA is TGTGCCAGCAGCCGGGACAGGGTATCCTACAATGAGCAGTTCTTC. It is translated as CASSRDRVSYNEQFF. The rearrangement uses TRBV5-4 and TRBJ2-1; TRBD1 aligns across 9 bases. Germline V lookup: CDR1 SGHNT, CDR2 YYREEE (reference sequence). The CDR3 extends over 15 amino acids. Trimming removed 4 bases from V and 1 base from J; junction bases left unmatched: 3.

The rearrangement uses TRBV25-1 and TRBJ2-2; the D gene is possibly TRBD2 (6 bases). The CDR3 has 14 amino acids. Trimming removed 3 bases from V and 3 bases from J, with 8 bases in between. CDR1 is MGHDK and CDR2 is SYGVNS in the germline V gene. The CDR3 coding sequence is TGTGCCAGCAGTGACGCGGGATACACCGGGGAGCTGTTTTTT. It encodes CASSDAGYTGELFF.

The chain carries TRBV18 and TRBJ1-3; tentative D call: TRBD1 (6 bases). CDR1 is KGHSH, CDR2 LQKENI, per germline. The CDR3 covers 14 residues. Between the trimmed V and J ends, which lost 6 bases and 2 bases, there was a span of 11 bases. CDR3 nucleotide sequence: TGTGCCAGCTCTCAGGACAGTACTGGAAACACCATATATTTT. Translation gives CASSQDSTGNTIYF. The full variable domain, with the rest looked up from reference TRBV18 and TRBJ1-3, is NAGVMQNPRHLVRRRGQEARLRCSPMKGHSHVYWYRQLPEEGLKFMVYLQKENIIDESGMPKERFSAEFPKEGPSILRIQQVVRGDSAAYFCASSQDSTGNTIYFGEGSWLTVV.

V is TRBV5-1 and J is TRBJ1-4; the D gene is possibly TRBD1 (5 bases). The CDR3 loop spans 15 amino acids. V was clipped by 2 bases and J by 4 bases, with 12 bases between them. Germline V gives CDR1 SGHRS, CDR2 YFSETQ. The DNA of the CDR3 is TGCGCCAGCAGCTTAAGAGGGGACTTTAATGAAAAACTGTTTTTT. Translating gives CASSLRGDFNEKLFF.

V is TRBV6-1 and J is TRBJ2-1; no clear D gene. The CDR3 extends over 14 amino acids. The ends were cut back, 7 bases at V and 0 bases at J, with 10 bases in the middle. CDR1 and CDR2 (germline): MNHNS, SASEGT. The CDR3 region has the DNA TGTGCCAGCACCCCCACCATCTCCTACAATGAGCAGTTCTTC. This encodes CASTPTISYNEQFF.